These 27 T cell receptor beta chains came from one sample sequenced in a study of type 1 regulatory T cells. One entry per CDR3 protein, called by TCRdb with MiXCR from the reads. The sample lists about 97,000 distinct CDR3 sequences, roughly 31% seen once, with around 2.2% in the top ten. The sequencing input was CD4+ T cells, either the whole sample or a sorted fraction (not recorded which). These receptors were collected from a human donor in good health.

The rearrangement uses TRBV30 and TRBJ2-3; tentatively, D is TRBD2 (5 bases). V gave up 1 base and J gave up 2 bases, with 7 bases separating them. The CDR3 consists of 13 residues. CDR1 and CDR2 from the germline V gene are GTSNPN and SVGIG (reference sequence). This chain's CDR3 is CAWSGEHTDTQYF. The CDR3 coding sequence is TGTGCCTGGAGTGGGGAGCACACAGATACGCAGTATTTT.

This clonotype has more than one count but fewer than ten. The chain carries TRBV20-1 and TRBJ2-7; 10 positions match TRBD1. V dropped 0 bases and J dropped 6; count of bases not matched to a gene: 5. Germline lookup yields CDR1 DFQATT and CDR2 SNEGSKA (reference sequence). This CDR3 contains 14 residues. The CDR3 here is CSAREDRGLGEQYF. The CDR3 DNA is TGCAGTGCTAGAGAAGACAGGGGGCTGGGCGAGCAGTACTTC.

This clonotype was seen just once. The rearrangement links TRBV4-3 to TRBJ2-1; D not certain. The CDR3 contains 14 residues. Germline CDR1 reads LGHNA; CDR2 reads YSLEER. V was cut by 0 bases and J by 6 bases, with 9 bases left in between. The CDR3 DNA sequence: TGCGCCAGCAGCCAAGACCCGGGCAGCAATGAGCAGTTCTTC. It translates to CASSQDPGSNEQFF.

This clonotype was picked up one time. The rearrangement uses TRBV10-3 and TRBJ2-1; 11 nucleotides line up with TRBD1. The CDR3 is 16 amino acids. The germline CDR1 and CDR2 sequences are ENHRY and SYGVKD. The V and J ends lost 3 bases and 5 bases, in that order; junction bases with no gene match: 6. CDR3 region: CAISDVPDRGHNEQFF. CDR3 bases: TGTGCCATCAGTGATGTTCCGGACAGGGGGCACAATGAGCAGTTCTTC.

This clonotype was observed a few times. This chain uses TRBV10-3 with TRBJ1-1; 7 bases map to TRBD1. This CDR3 contains 14 residues. The ends lost 6 bases at V and 5 bases at J; junction bases unmatched: 9. Germline assignment: CDR1 ENHRY and CDR2 SYGVKD. For the CDR3, the DNA is TGTGCCATCAGAAGACAGGGCGGAAGAACTGAAGCTTTCTTT. Amino acid sequence: CAIRRQGGRTEAFF.

This clonotype showed up just once. The rearrangement uses TRBV29-1 and TRBJ2-1, with TRBD2 identical over 7 bases. The CDR3 is made up of 12 amino acids. CDR1 is SQVTM, CDR2 ANQGSEA, per germline. Written as DNA, the CDR3 is TGCAGGCTTGCGGGAGTACACAATGAGCAGTTCTTC. As protein: CRLAGVHNEQFF.

This clonotype was detected only a few times. J is TRBJ1-3 and V is TRBV5-1, with D unresolved. CDR1 SGHRS and CDR2 YFSETQ come from the germline V gene. This CDR3 has 14 residues. V lost 2 bases and J 4 bases, leaving 10 bases between the germline ends. The CDR3 loop is CASSFAEYGNTIYF. The CDR3, as DNA: TGCGCCAGCAGCTTCGCGGAATACGGAAACACCATATATTTT.

The chain combines TRBV10-3 with TRBJ2-1; 9 bases fit TRBD1. CDR1 and CDR2 from the germline V gene are ENHRY and SYGVKD. Unmatched junction bases numbered 3, after V lost 7 bases and J lost 2 bases. This CDR3 region has 14 residues. The CDR3 nucleotides read TGTGCCATCACGGGACAGGGCCCCTACAATGAGCAGTTCTTC. This gives the protein CAITGQGPYNEQFF.

J is TRBJ2-3 and V is TRBV5-1; no reliable D call. Germline V gene data show CDR1 as SGHRS and CDR2 as YFSETQ. V was cut by 1 base and J by 2 bases, with 8 bases left in between. The CDR3 consists of 14 residues. This chain's CDR3 is CASSLNSPTDTQYF. CDR3 DNA sequence: TGCGCCAGCAGCTTGAACAGTCCCACAGATACGCAGTATTTT. Together with reference TRBV5-1 and TRBJ2-3, the CDR3 gives the full variable domain: KAGVTQTPRYLIKTRGQQVTLSCSPISGHRSVSWYQQTPGQGLQFLFEYFSETQRNKGNFPGRFSGRQFSNSRSEMNVSTLELGDSALYLCASSLNSPTDTQYFGPGTRLTVL.

Only a few counts were recorded for this clonotype. V gene TRBV12-5 combines with J gene TRBJ2-2; D ambiguous. The CDR3 is made up of 18 amino acids. V shed 0 bases and J shed 3 bases, with 17 bases lying between them. Per the germline V gene, CDR1 is LGHNT and CDR2 is FRNRAP. CDR3 protein: CASGLVGGSTLDTGELFF. The CDR3 DNA follows: TGTGCTAGTGGTTTGGTAGGTGGGTCAACTTTGGACACCGGGGAGCTGTTTTTT.

This clonotype showed up just a few times. This sequence joins TRBV10-2 and TRBJ1-1, with D perhaps TRBD1 (5 bases). The CDR3 has 14 residues. V was shortened by 8 bases and J by 0 bases, with 13 bases between the two germline ends. The germline V gene has CDR1 WSHSY and CDR2 SAAADI. In DNA, the CDR3 is TGCGCCAGCGTACAGGTCAACATGAACACTGAAGCTTTCTTT. Protein sequence: CASVQVNMNTEAFF.

V and J are TRBV29-1 and TRBJ2-6, with 7 bases fitting TRBD1. The CDR3 is 15 residues long. The V gene end was trimmed by 3 bases and the J gene end by 2 bases; junction bases not matched to a gene: 4. CDR1 and CDR2 from the germline V gene are SQVTM and ANQGSEA. The CDR3 DNA reads as TGCAGCGTTGACCGACAGGGCACTGGGGCCAACGTCCTGACTTTC. Translating it yields CSVDRQGTGANVLTF.

The chain joins TRBV12-3 or TRBV12-4 to TRBJ2-5, with D possibly being TRBD1 (5 bases). Trimming pared 3 bases from V and 4 bases from J, leaving 9 bases between. The CDR3 extends over 13 amino acids. CDR3 DNA: TGTGCCAGCAGTTTCCAGGGCGGAGAGACCCAGTACTTC. Amino acids: CASSFQGGETQYF.

This clonotype was counted only a few times. The chain is built from TRBV7-9 and TRBJ2-1, with TRBD1 as a possible D gene (5 bases). Germline-derived CDR1 and CDR2 are SEHNR and FQNEAQ (reference sequence). The length of the CDR3 is 14 residues. The V end was cut by 2 bases, the J end by 7 bases, with 12 bases between. This CDR3 reads CASSLQTAVNEQFF. In DNA form, the CDR3 reads TGTGCCAGCAGCTTACAGACAGCTGTGAATGAGCAGTTCTTC.

This clonotype has more than one count but fewer than ten. V and J are TRBV12-3 or TRBV12-4 and TRBJ2-7; 8 bases are shared with TRBD2. The V and J ends lost 5 bases and 5 bases, in that order; junction bases with no gene match: 11. The CDR3 is made up of 15 amino acids. CDR3 region: CASSPSGRVPHEQYF. The DNA for the CDR3 is TGTGCCAGCAGTCCAAGCGGGAGAGTCCCCCACGAGCAGTACTTC.

This clonotype was counted only a few times. J is TRBJ1-2 and V is TRBV20-1; D not certain. Germline values: CDR1 DFQATT, CDR2 SNEGSKA (reference sequence). The CDR3 loop spans 14 amino acids. Trimming stripped 3 bases from V and 0 bases from J, with 11 bases between. The CDR3 DNA reads TGCAGTGCTAGCCCAACCTCAGCTAACTATGGCTACACCTTC. It translates to CSASPTSANYGYTF.

This clonotype was detected a few times. The chain uses TRBV20-1 and TRBJ2-3; D gene uncertain. Germline V gives CDR1 DFQATT, CDR2 SNEGSKA (reference sequence). This CDR3 has 12 residues. The V gene lost 7 bases and the J gene lost 4 bases, with 12 bases spanning the gap. CDR3: CSGQLLADTQYF. In DNA form, the CDR3 reads TGCAGTGGGCAACTCTTAGCAGATACGCAGTATTTT.

The J gene is TRBJ2-5, the V gene TRBV21-1; the table's D call, TRBD2, has no DNA check behind it. TRBV21-1 is a known pseudogene. The CDR3 is 17 amino acids. Here the CDR3 DNA reads TGTGCCAGCAGCAAAGCGAGGAGGAGGTTGCATGGGGAGACCCAGTACTTC. Translated, it gives CASSKARRRLHGETQYF.

This rearrangement joins TRBV7-2 to TRBJ2-2; D may be TRBD1 (5 bases). Trimming took off 2 bases at V and 6 bases at J, with 7 bases between the two ends. The CDR3 has 13 residues. Germline-derived CDR1 and CDR2 are SGHTA and FQGNSA. The CDR3 is CASSLQGSGELFF. CDR3 nucleotides: TGTGCCAGCAGCTTACAGGGTTCCGGGGAGCTGTTTTTT.

V and J are TRBV30 and TRBJ2-7; 12 bases agree with TRBD2. The CDR3 is 16 amino acids. J lost 7 bases, V lost 2 bases, and 12 bases had no gene match. The germline V gene encodes CDR1 GTSNPN and CDR2 SVGIG (reference sequence). DNA of the CDR3: TGTGCCTGGAGTCACCCAAGGACTAGCGGGAACGTTGAGCAGTACTTC. Translating it yields CAWSHPRTSGNVEQYF.

The genes are TRBV20-1 and TRBJ2-7; 11 nucleotides align to TRBD2. This CDR3 is built from 13 residues. From germline, CDR1 is DFQATT and CDR2 SNEGSKA (reference sequence). The V segment lost 6 bases and the J segment 3 bases; nucleotides outside the gene matches: 4. Written as DNA, the CDR3 is TGCAGTGCCACTAGCGGGAGAAACTACGAGCAGTACTTC. Protein: CSATSGRNYEQYF.

This clonotype was seen only once. The rearrangement joins TRBV29-1 to TRBJ2-2; TRBD1 aligns across 10 bases. Germline CDR1 SQVTM, CDR2 ANQGSEA. Losses at the gene ends were 7 bases for V and 6 bases for J; bases not matched to a gene: 26. The CDR3 totals 20 residues. Here the CDR3 DNA reads TGCAGCGCCCGAGGCTCAACGGGACAGGGGAATTGGTTCGGTTCCGGGGAGCTGTTTTTT. Translating gives CSARGSTGQGNWFGSGELFF.

The gene calls are TRBV7-9 and TRBJ1-3; 7 bases align to TRBD1. Germline V gene lookup returns CDR1 SEHNR and CDR2 FQNEAQ (reference sequence). Unmatched junction bases numbered 7, after V lost 8 bases and J lost 0 bases. The CDR3 length is 15 residues. The CDR3 reads CASLGQASSGNTIYF. In DNA, the CDR3 is TGTGCCAGCCTCGGACAGGCGAGCTCTGGAAACACCATATATTTT. Complete variable domain (other parts from reference TRBV7-9 and TRBJ1-3): DTGVSQNPRHKITKRGQNVTFRCDPISEHNRLYWYRQTLGQGPEFLTYFQNEAQLEKSRLLSDRFSAERPKGSFSTLEIQRTEQGDSAMYLCASLGQASSGNTIYFGEGSWLTVV.

This clonotype was seen more than once but under ten times. The chain recombines TRBV9 with TRBJ2-7; no firm D call. This CDR3 has 14 amino acids. V lost 0 bases and J lost 4, with 11 bases in between. The germline CDR1 and CDR2 sequences are SGDLS and YYNGEE. This CDR3 reads CASSVGTAPYEQYF. The CDR3 nucleotides are TGTGCCAGCAGCGTAGGTACGGCTCCGTACGAGCAGTACTTC.

CDR3 sequence reads: CASSDRGLRTEAFF. The CDR3 DNA sequence: TGTGCCAGCAGTGATCGGGGGCTCAGGACTGAAGCTTTCTTT. The chain couples TRBV6-1 to TRBJ1-1; the D gene is possibly TRBD1 (6 bases). From germline, CDR1 is MNHNS and CDR2 SASEGT. V gave up 3 bases and J gave up 5 bases, with 13 bases separating them. The CDR3 totals 14 residues.

The chain uses TRBV5-4 and TRBJ2-2; weak D call: TRBD1 (7 bases). The CDR3 covers 15 residues. Trimming cost V 4 bases and J 6 bases, with 16 bases left between them. Germline CDR1 and CDR2: SGHNT and YYREEE (reference sequence). CDR3: CASSGGRGRPGELFF. In DNA, the CDR3 is TGTGCCAGCAGCGGGGGCAGGGGGAGGCCCGGGGAGCTGTTTTTT.

DNA for the CDR3: TGTGCCAGTATGGCGACAGGGCGGGACACTGAAGCTTTCTTT. It codes for CASMATGRDTEAFF. The chain combines TRBV19 with TRBJ1-1, with 7 positions matching TRBD1. This CDR3 is built from 14 residues. CDR1 is LNHDA and CDR2 is SQIVND in the germline V gene (reference sequence). Trimming cost V 7 bases and J 3 bases; bases outside gene matches: 8.